The T cell receptor beta chain under discussion was sequenced for a study of radiation and T cells in renal cell carcinoma. Time point reported: blood 4 weeks post-SBRT, at nephrectomy. Sample treatment: 15 Gy SBRT to primary tumor, nephrectomy 4 weeks later. CDR1 is WNHNN, CDR2 SYGVQD, per germline (reference sequence). The V and J ends lost 1 base and 8 bases respectively, with 13 bases between them. The CDR3 sequence is 14 residues long. Sequencing was performed with immunoSEQ multiplex PCR; in TCRdb, only in-frame clones are kept and a portion is missing. The table lists 90,000 to 100,000 clones, 70% to 85% of them singletons.

The receptor was derived from a man aged 55 to 70 with renal cell carcinoma. V and J are TRBV10-1 and TRBJ2-3; D might be TRBD2 (5 bases). The specimen was blood, collected from a patient whose treatment included radiotherapy and nephrectomy. The CDR3 protein is CASSEFGSSTTQYF. Here the CDR3 DNA reads TGCGCCAGCAGTGAGTTTGGGAGCAGCACTACGCAGTATTTT.